Sequencing of this TCR beta chain was carried out in a study of blood T cell repertoires in COVID-19 (dated by TCRdb to the early 2020s). For the study in its entirety: Samples covering the acute and convalescent phases of COVID-19 were provided by collaborators in the United States, Italy and Spain. Deeply sampled blood TCRbeta repertoires from subjects exposed to, actively infected with, or recovered from COVID-19 were included in the dataset. The material from the prospective study consisted of cDNA or gDNA derived from T cells, B-cell-depleted T cells, or PBMCs. Samples came from the ongoing ImmuneRACE study (first 160 participants) plus 1,254 subjects from 6 global collaborators. A freely available public database, intended as a resource for researchers studying the immune response to SARS-CoV-2, is where the repertoires were released. A de-identified subject ID, COVID-19 status, age in years and sex were almost always included in the sample metadata. Where available, HLA class I and class II types were taken from metadata supplied by the sample provider and were not determined by assay-based typing. The paper's findings and limits, for the study overall: How much clinical and demographic metadata was included differed by source and by participant, and the metadata was provided uncurated.

This clone has only a few counts. Its antigen remains undetermined. No quality values exist for individual bases; no much larger clone is one base distant. TCRbeta CDR3 regions were amplified from genomic DNA using the immunoSEQ Assay, a bias-controlled multiplex PCR. The original methods were these. The number of nucleated cells in each sample was estimated by amplification of reference gene primers within the assay. To quantify the absolute abundance of each unique TCRbeta CDR3 rearrangement, sequence reads were collapsed and filtered. For each sample, productive Simpson clonality was calculated as the square root of Simpson's diversity index across productive rearrangements. TCRdb mirrors the immuneACCESS table, restricted to in-frame sequences. Some clones are absent from its copies; in checked studies, under half trace to an unresolved V gene, and the reason for the others is unknown. Clone size and the V and J calls come from that table; the DNA yielded D and trimming. The sample table lists about 110,000 clones, about 79% of them with a count of one. Of the sample, around 16% falls within the top ten clones.

Collaborating institutions collected whole blood in K2EDTA tubes following their own protocols. Collaborator samples were shipped for TCRbeta analysis as frozen whole blood, isolated PBMCs, or DNA extracted from either sample type. Sequencing used peripheral blood. The clonotype originates from a woman older than 75 with active or convalescent COVID-19.

DNA sequence: TGCGCCAGCAGCCGGACAGGGGGTTATTACAATGAGCAGTTCTTC. Its translation reads: CASSRTGGYYNEQFF. The rearrangement combines TRBV4-3 with TRBJ2-1; 10 central bases correspond to TRBD1. The CDR3 runs 15 amino acids, cysteine and phenylalanine included. Only the CDR3 portion is preserved as DNA: 45 bases, with reading frame beginning at the first base. Unmatched junction bases come to 4, with V trimmed by 4 bases and J by 4 bases. As encoded in the germline V gene, CDR1 is LGHNA while CDR2 is YSLEER.